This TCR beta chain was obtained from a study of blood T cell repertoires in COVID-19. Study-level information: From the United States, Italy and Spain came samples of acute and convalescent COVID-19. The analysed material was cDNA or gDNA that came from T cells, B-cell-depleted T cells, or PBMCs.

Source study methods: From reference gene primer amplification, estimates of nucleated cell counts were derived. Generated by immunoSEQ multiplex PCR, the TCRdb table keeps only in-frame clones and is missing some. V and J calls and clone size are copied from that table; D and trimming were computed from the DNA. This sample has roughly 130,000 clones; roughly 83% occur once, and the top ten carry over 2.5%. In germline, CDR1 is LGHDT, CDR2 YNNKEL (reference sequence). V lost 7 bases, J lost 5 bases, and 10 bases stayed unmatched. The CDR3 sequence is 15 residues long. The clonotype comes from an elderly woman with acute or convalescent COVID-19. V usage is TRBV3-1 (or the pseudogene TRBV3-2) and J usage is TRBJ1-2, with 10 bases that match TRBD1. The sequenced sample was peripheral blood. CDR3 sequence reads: CASNDRGRGIYGYTF. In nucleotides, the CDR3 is TGTGCCAGCAACGACAGGGGGCGCGGAATTTATGGCTACACCTTC.